These 27 T cell receptor beta chains originate from one sample sequenced in a study of T-cell memory formation after mild COVID-19. TCRdb itself ran the 5' RACE reads through MiXCR, one entry per CDR3 protein. Among 250,000 to 350,000 distinct CDR3 sequences, more than 15% were seen once, and the ten largest hold over 20%. The specimen sequenced was PBMCs or a T cell subset sorted from them (not recorded which). All receptors come from a man aged 18 to 29 who had mild COVID-19 (a few samples of this study predate the infection). Cell type and time point are not known.

This clonotype was detected only a few times. The J gene is TRBJ1-5, the V gene TRBV7-2; D remains unclear. V gave up 2 bases and J gave up 6 bases, with 5 bases separating them. CDR1 is SGHTA and CDR2 is FQGNSA in the germline V gene. The CDR3 is 12 residues long. CDR3 region: CASSLLAQPQHF. The CDR3 DNA sequence: TGTGCCAGCAGCTTATTAGCTCAGCCCCAGCATTTT.

CDR3 region: CASSPPDLGSYNEQFF. DNA of the CDR3: TGTGCCAGCTCACCACCGGATCTGGGTTCCTACAATGAGCAGTTCTTC. The chain has TRBV18 and TRBJ2-1; D unresolved. The CDR3 has 16 amino acids. V was clipped by 0 bases and J by 1 base, with 10 bases between them. Germline CDR1 KGHSH, CDR2 LQKENI.

This clonotype showed up many times. This chain connects TRBV29-1 to TRBJ1-2; 7 positions match TRBD1. The germline V gene has CDR1 SQVTM and CDR2 ANQGSEA. With V trimmed by 4 bases and J by 5 bases, 7 bases remained unmatched. The CDR3 runs 13 residues. The CDR3 sequence: CSVGGGASYGYTF. Written as DNA, the CDR3 is TGCAGCGTTGGAGGGGGCGCGAGTTATGGCTACACCTTC.

This clonotype has ten or more counts. The chain joins TRBV7-9 to TRBJ2-1; the D gene is possibly TRBD2 (5 bases). Looked up from germline, CDR1 is SEHNR and CDR2 is FQNEAQ (reference sequence). V was trimmed by 7 bases and J by 8 bases, leaving 18 bases between them. The CDR3 spans 14 residues. This CDR3 reads CASTLLGRHDEQFF. The CDR3 DNA is TGTGCCAGCACCCTACTAGGCCGCCATGATGAGCAGTTCTTC.

The rearrangement links TRBV11-1 to TRBJ2-1; the D call may be TRBD1 or TRBD2 (5 bases each). CDR3 length: 16 amino acids. With 4 bases removed from V and 5 bases from J, the gap between germline ends came to 18 bases. From germline, CDR1 is SGHAT and CDR2 FQDESV (reference sequence). The CDR3 reads CASSSRGPSGHNEQFF. The DNA of the CDR3 is TGTGCCAGCAGCTCCCGGGGACCATCAGGGCACAATGAGCAGTTCTTC.

V gene TRBV29-1 combines with J gene TRBJ2-5; the D call may be TRBD1 or TRBD2 (5 bases each). CDR3 length equals 13 residues. Trimming took off 4 bases at V and 5 bases at J, with 14 bases between the two ends. Germline V gene lookup returns CDR1 SQVTM and CDR2 ANQGSEA. The CDR3 DNA sequence: TGCAGCGTTGGAGGGGCGGGTTGGGAGACCCAGTACTTC. It translates to CSVGGAGWETQYF.

This clonotype has just a few counts. Here the CDR3 reads CASSPRPIGLHEQFF. The CDR3 DNA sequence: TGTGCCAGCAGTCCCCGGCCGATAGGGCTGCATGAGCAGTTCTTC. The chain links TRBV7-2 to TRBJ2-1; D gene uncertain. V dropped 6 bases and J dropped 8 bases, with 20 bases sitting between them. CDR3 length: 15 residues. Germline V gene data show CDR1 as SGHTA and CDR2 as FQGNSA.

This clonotype was found many times. V and J are TRBV7-2 and TRBJ1-6, with TRBD1 matching 7 bases. Germline lookup yields CDR1 SGHTA and CDR2 FQGNSA. The CDR3 loop spans 13 amino acids. Losses at the gene ends were 0 bases for V and 11 bases for J; bases not matched to a gene: 1. CDR3 nucleotide sequence: TGTGCCAGCAGCTTAGCGCAGGGGGCACCCCTCCACTTT. Encoded protein: CASSLAQGAPLHF.

The chain recombines TRBV20-1 with TRBJ1-2, with 11 bases aligning to TRBD1. From germline, CDR1 is DFQATT and CDR2 SNEGSKA (reference sequence). The CDR3 spans 16 residues. V lost 4 bases to trimming and J lost 0 bases; unmatched junction nucleotides: 7. This CDR3 is CSAKRGQGGTNYGYTF. The CDR3 region has the DNA TGCAGTGCTAAAAGGGGACAGGGGGGAACTAACTATGGCTACACCTTC.

The chain employs TRBV7-3 and TRBJ2-1, with a weak D call TRBD1 (6 bases). The CDR3 has 14 residues. Trimming stripped 1 base from V and 8 bases from J, with 12 bases between. In germline, CDR1 is SGHTA, CDR2 FQGTGA. The CDR3 region has the DNA TGTGCCAGCAGCTTAAGCAGGGGAAGGGATGAGCAGTTCTTC. Translation: CASSLSRGRDEQFF.

This chain's CDR3 is CASSLGRPRGTGELFF. The CDR3 DNA sequence: TGTGCCAGCAGCTTAGGCAGGCCTCGAGGGACCGGGGAGCTGTTTTTT. The chain recombines TRBV7-8 with TRBJ2-2; D perhaps matches TRBD2 (5 bases). V dropped 1 base and J dropped 5 bases, with 14 bases sitting between them. The V gene's germline CDR1 is SGHVS and CDR2 FQNEAQ. The CDR3 extends over 16 amino acids.

This clonotype was seen a few times. The chain is built from TRBV3-1 and TRBJ2-3, with unresolved D. The ends were cut back, 1 base at V and 1 base at J, with 12 bases in the middle. The CDR3 is made up of 16 amino acids. Germline values: CDR1 LGHDT, CDR2 YNNKEL (reference sequence). The CDR3 DNA reads as TGTGCCAGCAGCCAAGGCCCTGCGCGGCGCACAGATACGCAGTATTTT. Its translation: CASSQGPARRTDTQYF.

DNA for the CDR3: TGCAGTGCTGAACGACTACGCGCGCACACCGGGGAGCTGTTTTTT. It codes for CSAERLRAHTGELFF. The V gene is TRBV20-1, the J gene TRBJ2-2; tentative D call: TRBD2 (5 bases). This CDR3 has 15 residues. V lost 5 bases, J lost 3 bases, and 16 bases lay in between. Germline V gene sequence: CDR1 DFQATT, CDR2 SNEGSKA (reference sequence).

The gene calls are TRBV5-5 and TRBJ1-6, with unresolved D. The CDR3 length is 13 residues. Germline assignment: CDR1 SGHKS and CDR2 YYEKEE (reference sequence). V lost 3 bases to trimming and J lost 7 bases, with 8 bases between them. CDR3 amino acids: CASSYPRNSPLHF. CDR3 nucleotide sequence: TGTGCCAGCAGCTACCCAAGGAATTCACCCCTCCACTTT.

This sequence joins TRBV6-1 and TRBJ2-3; 13 nucleotides align to TRBD2. Germline lookup yields CDR1 MNHNS and CDR2 SASEGT. The CDR3 runs to 15 residues. The junction had 4 bases not matched to a gene; V was cut back by 6 bases and J by 4 bases. The chain's CDR3 is CASSSLAGGPDTQYF. The DNA of the CDR3 is TGTGCCAGCAGCTCACTAGCGGGGGGGCCAGATACGCAGTATTTT.

The rearrangement links TRBV20-1 to TRBJ1-2; D ambiguous. Germline V gene sequence: CDR1 DFQATT, CDR2 SNEGSKA (reference sequence). The V gene lost 5 bases and the J gene lost 7 bases, with 11 bases spanning the gap. The CDR3 spans 11 residues. The CDR3 region has the DNA TGCAGTGCTCATGGCGGGATTGGCTACACCTTC. It is translated as CSAHGGIGYTF.

This clonotype was seen only a few times. The V gene is TRBV7-8, the J gene TRBJ1-4; no definite D call. CDR1 and CDR2 from the germline V gene are SGHVS and FQNEAQ. V lost 1 base and J 15 bases, leaving 9 bases between the germline ends. The CDR3 covers 11 residues. CDR3 region: CASSLDSNLFF. DNA for the CDR3: TGTGCCAGCAGCTTAGACAGCAACTTGTTTTTT.

V gene TRBV7-2 combines with J gene TRBJ1-2; D unclear. The CDR3 contains 13 residues. Germline CDR1 reads SGHTA; CDR2 reads FQGNSA. Between the trimmed V and J ends, which lost 4 bases and 8 bases, there was a span of 14 bases. CDR3 nucleotide sequence: TGTGCCAGCAGCTCAGTCACACGGGGAGGCTACACCTTC. This translates into CASSSVTRGGYTF.

This clonotype appeared many times. The genes are TRBV7-8 and TRBJ2-2; D is uncertain. In germline, CDR1 is SGHVS, CDR2 FQNEAQ. V lost 4 bases and J lost 2, with 5 bases in between. The CDR3 totals 13 residues. CDR3 region: CASSSSNTGELFF. The CDR3 DNA follows: TGTGCCAGCAGCTCCAGCAACACCGGGGAGCTGTTTTTT. The complete variable domain, with remaining parts taken from reference TRBV7-8 and TRBJ2-2, reads GAGVSQSPRYKVAKRGQDVALRCDPISGHVSLFWYQQALGQGPEFLTYFQNEAQLDKSGLPSDRFFAERPEGSVSTLKIQRTQQEDSAVYLCASSSSNTGELFFGEGSRLTVL.

At least ten counts were recorded for this clonotype. The rearrangement joins TRBV5-1 to TRBJ2-3; TRBD2 is a possible D gene (5 bases). CDR3 length: 16 residues. Germline V CDR1 and CDR2: SGHRS, YFSETQ. The V gene lost 0 bases and the J gene lost 2 bases, with 13 bases spanning the gap. The CDR3: CASSLARVRVTDTQYF. CDR3 in DNA: TGCGCCAGCAGCTTGGCCCGGGTGCGGGTCACAGATACGCAGTATTTT.

The chain combines TRBV9 with TRBJ2-7, with D possibly called TRBD1 or TRBD2 (5 bases each). Trimming removed 6 bases at V and 5 bases at J, with 18 bases between. This CDR3 has 14 residues. Germline lookup yields CDR1 SGDLS and CDR2 YYNGEE. The CDR3 is CASTRSPRDHEQYF. The CDR3 coding sequence is TGTGCCAGCACCAGGAGCCCTAGGGACCACGAGCAGTACTTC.

This clonotype was seen only a few times. The V gene is TRBV20-1, the J gene TRBJ2-5; 9 bases map to TRBD2. The CDR3 is 15 residues long. In germline, CDR1 is DFQATT, CDR2 SNEGSKA (reference sequence). V lost 5 bases, J lost 0 bases, and 7 bases stayed unmatched. CDR3 coding DNA: TGCAGTGCTCGCAAGATAGCGGGGGACCAAGAGACCCAGTACTTC. It yields the protein CSARKIAGDQETQYF.

V is TRBV20-1 and J is TRBJ1-1; D gene unclear. Germline V gene data show CDR1 as DFQATT and CDR2 as SNEGSKA (reference sequence). CDR3 length: 15 amino acids. V was clipped by 2 bases and J by 3 bases, with 16 bases between them. This CDR3 is CSARRLDATYTEAFF. In DNA, the CDR3 is TGCAGTGCTAGACGATTGGACGCTACTTACACTGAAGCTTTCTTT.

In its sample, this clonotype was seen a few times. This chain links TRBV5-1 with TRBJ2-5; 9 nucleotides match TRBD2. Germline trimming cut 0 bases from V and 0 bases from J; bases unmatched to any gene: 12. The CDR3 extends over 19 amino acids. Germline loops: CDR1 SGHRS, CDR2 YFSETQ. The CDR3 loop reads CASSLELAGDDRYQETQYF. CDR3 DNA: TGCGCCAGCAGCTTGGAACTAGCGGGTGACGACCGGTACCAAGAGACCCAGTACTTC.

In this sample, this clonotype turned up a few times. The chain is built from TRBV11-1 and TRBJ2-7; 10 bases agree with TRBD2. Per germline, CDR1 SGHAT and CDR2 FQDESV (reference sequence). The CDR3 consists of 13 residues. V shed 5 bases and J 10 bases; nucleotides not matched to a gene: 8. The CDR3 region is CASSPPAGGPQYV. The CDR3, as DNA: TGTGCCAGCAGCCCTCCAGCGGGGGGGCCCCAGTACGTC.

This clonotype came up a few times. The chain recombines TRBV9 with TRBJ1-6; 7 bases are shared with TRBD1. The CDR3 covers 15 residues. V was pared by 4 bases and J by 9 bases, with 10 bases of the junction left unmatched. Germline CDR1 is SGDLS and CDR2 is YYNGEE. The CDR3 DNA reads as TGTGCCAGCAGCCCTGACAGGGCAGGGATTTCACCCCTCCACTTT. Its protein is CASSPDRAGISPLHF.

The V call is TRBV6-2 or TRBV6-3, the J call TRBJ2-2; 9 nucleotides agree with TRBD2. Germline assignment: CDR1 MNHEY and CDR2 SVGEGT. The V and J ends lost 6 bases and 2 bases, in that order; junction bases with no gene match: 7. CDR3 size: 16 residues. CDR3 protein: CASRPLAGLNTGELFF. In DNA, the CDR3 is TGTGCCAGCAGACCCCTAGCGGGGCTAAACACCGGGGAGCTGTTTTTT.